This T cell receptor (beta chain) is from a study of beta chain features in type 1 diabetes. Findings of the study overall: Shortening of TCRB CDR3s, moderate but significant, appeared in all four CD4+ subsets of Type 1 diabetes patients.

cDNA synthesis used the whole RNA isolate, giving expressed TCRB sequences. Sequencing used immunoSEQ multiplex PCR; TCRdb keeps in-frame clones, though not all of them. The repertoire has a few hundred thousand clones, 10% to 15% of them found once; the top ten carry 0.0095% to 0.012%. This clone was seen more than once but under ten times. Antigen unknown. This CDR3 region has 11 residues. Germline V CDR1 and CDR2: SGHTA, FQGNSA. The V and J ends lost 5 bases and 5 bases respectively, with 5 bases between them. This chain uses TRBV7-2 with TRBJ2-3; D is uncertain. This clonotype originated in a woman under 30 with type 1 diabetes. The sample was naive CD4+ T cells from blood. The CDR3 nucleotides are TGTGCCAGCAGCAAGCGAGATACGCAGTATTTT. Its protein is CASSKRDTQYF.